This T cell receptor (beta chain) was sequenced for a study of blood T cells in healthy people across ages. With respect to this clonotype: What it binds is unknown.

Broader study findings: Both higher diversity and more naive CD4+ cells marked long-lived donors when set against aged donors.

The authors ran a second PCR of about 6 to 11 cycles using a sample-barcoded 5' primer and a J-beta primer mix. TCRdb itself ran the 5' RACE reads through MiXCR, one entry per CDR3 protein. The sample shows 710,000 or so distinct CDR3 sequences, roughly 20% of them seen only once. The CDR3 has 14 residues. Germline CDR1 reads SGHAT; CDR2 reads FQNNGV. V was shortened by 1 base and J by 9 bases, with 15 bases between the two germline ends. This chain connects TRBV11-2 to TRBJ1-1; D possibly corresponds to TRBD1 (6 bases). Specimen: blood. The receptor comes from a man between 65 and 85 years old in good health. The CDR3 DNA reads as TGTGCCAGCAGCTTAGTGTCCGGGACAAAAAAAGCTTTCTTT. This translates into CASSLVSGTKKAFF.